The T cell receptor (beta chain) under discussion was sequenced for a study of blood T cell repertoires in COVID-19. Study-wide context: COVID-19 samples from acute and convalescent phases originated in the United States, Italy and Spain. Sources were T cells, B-cell-depleted T cells, or PBMCs; the material itself was cDNA or gDNA.

The J segment lost 2 bases and the V segment lost 2 bases, leaving 5 bases of the junction unmatched. Germline V lookup: CDR1 SGHRS, CDR2 YFSETQ. The CDR3 length is 15 residues. Original analysis: Scientists estimated how many nucleated cells there were by amplifying reference gene primers. Some clones are missing from TCRdb's copy, which holds only in-frame ones; the method was immunoSEQ multiplex PCR. V and J calls and clone size follow that table, whereas D and trimming were derived from the DNA. Of approximately 140,000 clones listed, more than 70% are singletons. This chain connects TRBV5-1 to TRBJ2-7; TRBD2 matches 9 bases. The sequenced sample consisted of peripheral blood. The sequence derives from a woman aged 55-70 years with acute or convalescent COVID-19. The CDR3 protein is CASSFQRGAAYEQYF. For the CDR3, the DNA is TGCGCCAGCAGCTTCCAGCGGGGGGCAGCCTACGAGCAGTACTTC.